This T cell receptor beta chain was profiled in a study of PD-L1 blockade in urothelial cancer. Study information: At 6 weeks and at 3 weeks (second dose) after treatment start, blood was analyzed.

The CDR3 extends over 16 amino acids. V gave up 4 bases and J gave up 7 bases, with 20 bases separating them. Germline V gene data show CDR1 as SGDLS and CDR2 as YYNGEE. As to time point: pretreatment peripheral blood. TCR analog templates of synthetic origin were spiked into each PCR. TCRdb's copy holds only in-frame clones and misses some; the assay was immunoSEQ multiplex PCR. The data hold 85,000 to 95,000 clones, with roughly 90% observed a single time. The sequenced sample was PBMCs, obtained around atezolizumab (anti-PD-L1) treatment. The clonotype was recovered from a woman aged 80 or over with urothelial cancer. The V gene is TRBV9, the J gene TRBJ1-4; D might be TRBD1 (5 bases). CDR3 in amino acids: CASSKTSGGKSEKLFF. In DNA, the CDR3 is TGTGCCAGCAGCAAGACCAGTGGGGGGAAGAGTGAAAAACTGTTTTTT.